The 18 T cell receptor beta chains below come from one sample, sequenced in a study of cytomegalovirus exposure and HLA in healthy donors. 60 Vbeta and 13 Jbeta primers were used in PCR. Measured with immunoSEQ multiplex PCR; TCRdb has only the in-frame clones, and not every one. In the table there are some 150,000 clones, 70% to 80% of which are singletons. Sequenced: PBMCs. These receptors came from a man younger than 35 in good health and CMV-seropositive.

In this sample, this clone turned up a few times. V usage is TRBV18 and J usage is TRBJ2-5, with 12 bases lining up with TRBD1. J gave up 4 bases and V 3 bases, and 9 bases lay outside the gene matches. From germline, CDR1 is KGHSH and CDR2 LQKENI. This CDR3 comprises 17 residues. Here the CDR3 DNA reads TGTGCCAGCTCACCCTTAGGGACAGGGGGCTGGTCAGAGACCCAGTACTTC. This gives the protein CASSPLGTGGWSETQYF.

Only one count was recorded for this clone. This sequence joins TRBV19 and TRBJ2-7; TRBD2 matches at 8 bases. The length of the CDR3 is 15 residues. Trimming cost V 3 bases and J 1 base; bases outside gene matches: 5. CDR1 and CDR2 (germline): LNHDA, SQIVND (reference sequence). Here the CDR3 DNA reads TGTGCCAGTAGTATGGGACTAGTCGGGTCCTACGAGCAGTACTTC. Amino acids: CASSMGLVGSYEQYF.

The CDR3 DNA reads as TGTGCCAGCAGACTCCAAGATACTACAGGGATGGAGGTCTATGGCTACACCTTC. Its translation: CASRLQDTTGMEVYGYTF. The chain has TRBV4-2 and TRBJ1-2; a possible D gene is TRBD1 (6 bases). The germline gives CDR1 LGHNA, CDR2 YNFKEQ. With 6 bases removed from V and 4 bases from J, the gap between germline ends came to 27 bases. The CDR3 has 18 residues.

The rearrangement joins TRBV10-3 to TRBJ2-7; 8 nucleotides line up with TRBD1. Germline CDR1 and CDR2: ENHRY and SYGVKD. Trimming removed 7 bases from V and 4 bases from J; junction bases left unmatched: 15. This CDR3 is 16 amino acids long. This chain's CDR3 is CAITATGTGNTYEQYF. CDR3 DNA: TGTGCCATCACGGCAACCGGGACAGGCAATACGTACGAGCAGTACTTC.

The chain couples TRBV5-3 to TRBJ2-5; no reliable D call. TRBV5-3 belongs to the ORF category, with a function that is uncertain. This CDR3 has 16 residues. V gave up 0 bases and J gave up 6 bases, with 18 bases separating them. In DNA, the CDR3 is TGTGCCAGAAGCTTGGTTGTATGGCCAACGTTTCAGACCCAGTACTTC. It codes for CARSLVVWPTFQTQYF.

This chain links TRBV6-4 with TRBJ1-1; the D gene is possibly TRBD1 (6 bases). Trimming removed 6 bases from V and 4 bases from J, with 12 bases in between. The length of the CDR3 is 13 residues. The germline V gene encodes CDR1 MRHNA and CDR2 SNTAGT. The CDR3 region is CASRGQDSTEAFF. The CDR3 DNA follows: TGTGCCAGCAGAGGCCAGGACAGCACTGAAGCTTTCTTT.

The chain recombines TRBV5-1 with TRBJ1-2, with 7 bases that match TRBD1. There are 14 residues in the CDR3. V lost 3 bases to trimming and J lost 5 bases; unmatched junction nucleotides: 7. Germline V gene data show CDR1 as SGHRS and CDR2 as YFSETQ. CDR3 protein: CASSWGTETYGYTF. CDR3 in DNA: TGCGCCAGCAGCTGGGGGACAGAGACTTATGGCTACACCTTC.

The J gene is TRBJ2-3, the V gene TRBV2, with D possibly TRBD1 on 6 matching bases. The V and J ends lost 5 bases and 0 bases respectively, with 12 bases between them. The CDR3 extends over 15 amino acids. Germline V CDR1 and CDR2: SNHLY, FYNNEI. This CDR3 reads CASSLQGPSTDTQYF. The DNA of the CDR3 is TGTGCCAGCAGTTTACAGGGCCCTAGCACAGATACGCAGTATTTT. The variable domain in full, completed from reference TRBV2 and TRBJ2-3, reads EPEVTQTPSHQVTQMGQEVILRCVPISNHLYFYWYRQILGQKVEFLVSFYNNEISEKSEIFDDQFSVERPDGSNFTLKIRSTKLEDSAMYFCASSLQGPSTDTQYFGPGTRLTVL.

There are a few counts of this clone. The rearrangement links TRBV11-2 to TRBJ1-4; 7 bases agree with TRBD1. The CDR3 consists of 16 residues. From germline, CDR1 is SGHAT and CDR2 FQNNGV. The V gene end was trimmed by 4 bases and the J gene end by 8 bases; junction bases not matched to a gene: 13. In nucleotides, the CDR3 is TGTGCCAGCAGCTCGACAGGGACGGGGGTTAGGGAAAAACTGTTTTTT. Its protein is CASSSTGTGVREKLFF.

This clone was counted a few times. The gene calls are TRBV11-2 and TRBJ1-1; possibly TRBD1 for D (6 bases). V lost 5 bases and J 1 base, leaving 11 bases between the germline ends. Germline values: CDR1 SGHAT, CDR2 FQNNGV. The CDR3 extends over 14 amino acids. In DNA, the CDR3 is TGTGCCAGCAGCACAGGGTCGGAGAACACTGAAGCTTTCTTT. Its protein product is CASSTGSENTEAFF.

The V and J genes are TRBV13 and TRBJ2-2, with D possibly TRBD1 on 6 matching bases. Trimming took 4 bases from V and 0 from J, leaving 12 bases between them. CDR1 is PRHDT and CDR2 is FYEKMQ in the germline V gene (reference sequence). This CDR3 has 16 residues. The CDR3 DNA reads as TGTGCCAGCAGCTCCTCGGGACACCCGAACACCGGGGAGCTGTTTTTT. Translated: CASSSSGHPNTGELFF.

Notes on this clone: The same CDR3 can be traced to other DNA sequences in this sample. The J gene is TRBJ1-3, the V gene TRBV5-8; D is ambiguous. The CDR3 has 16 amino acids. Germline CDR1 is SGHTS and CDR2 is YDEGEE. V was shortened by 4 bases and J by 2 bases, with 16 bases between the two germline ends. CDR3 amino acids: CASSREGFSPGNTIYF. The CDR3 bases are TGTGCCAGCAGCAGAGAGGGATTCTCCCCTGGAAACACCATATATTTT.

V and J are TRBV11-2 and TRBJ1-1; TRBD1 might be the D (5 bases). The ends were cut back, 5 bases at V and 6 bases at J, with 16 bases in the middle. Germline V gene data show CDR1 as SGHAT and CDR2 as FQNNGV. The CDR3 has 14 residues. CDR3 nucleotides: TGTGCCAGCAGCGGACGAGCCGGGGGAGCTGAAGCTTTCTTT. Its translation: CASSGRAGGAEAFF.

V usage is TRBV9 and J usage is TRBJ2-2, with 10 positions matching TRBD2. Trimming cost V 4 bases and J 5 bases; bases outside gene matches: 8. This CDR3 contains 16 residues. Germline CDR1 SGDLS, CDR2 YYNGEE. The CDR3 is CASSNRAGGTTGELFF. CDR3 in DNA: TGTGCCAGCAGCAACCGAGCGGGAGGGACGACCGGGGAGCTGTTTTTT.

The CDR3 is CASSVLGGLHGYTF. The CDR3 nucleotides read TGTGCCAGCAGCGTCCTGGGGGGGCTCCATGGCTACACCTTC. This chain connects TRBV9 to TRBJ1-2, with D perhaps matching TRBD1 (6 bases). Germline CDR1 SGDLS, CDR2 YYNGEE. V lost 2 bases, J lost 6 bases, and 14 bases lay in between. CDR3 size: 14 residues.

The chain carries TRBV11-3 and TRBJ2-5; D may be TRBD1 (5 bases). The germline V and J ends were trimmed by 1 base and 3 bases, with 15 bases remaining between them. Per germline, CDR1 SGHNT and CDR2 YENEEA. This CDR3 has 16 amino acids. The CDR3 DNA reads TGTGCCAGCAGCTTAGGGGGCATAGGCTCTGAAGAGACCCAGTACTTC. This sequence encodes CASSLGGIGSEETQYF.

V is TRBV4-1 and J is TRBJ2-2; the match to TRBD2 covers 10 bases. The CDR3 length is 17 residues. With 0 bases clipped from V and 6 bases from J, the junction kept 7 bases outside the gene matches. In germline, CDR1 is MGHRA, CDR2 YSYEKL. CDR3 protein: CASSQDFLAGVAGELFF. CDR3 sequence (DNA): TGCGCCAGCAGCCAAGATTTCCTAGCGGGGGTAGCCGGGGAGCTGTTTTTT.

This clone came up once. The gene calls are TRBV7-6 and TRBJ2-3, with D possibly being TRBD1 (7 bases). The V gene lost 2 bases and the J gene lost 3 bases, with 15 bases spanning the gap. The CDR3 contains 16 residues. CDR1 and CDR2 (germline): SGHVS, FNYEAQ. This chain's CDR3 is CASSLFVSGGTDTQYF. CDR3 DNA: TGTGCCAGCAGCTTATTTGTGTCAGGGGGGACAGATACGCAGTATTTT.